Reported below is one T cell receptor (beta chain). This clone was detected only once. Its antigen remains unidentified. No much larger clone is present one base from it, and per-base qualities are unavailable. This sample stems from a study of blood T cell repertoires in COVID-19 (dated by TCRdb to 2020 to 2021). About the study as a whole: The collaborator samples originated in the United States, Italy and Spain and spanned the acute and convalescent phases of COVID-19. The prospective study material was composed of cDNA or gDNA derived from T cells, B-cell-depleted T cells, or PBMCs. The dataset comprised deeply sampled blood TCRbeta repertoires from subjects exposed to, actively infected with, or recovered from COVID-19. The repertoires were released in a freely available public database intended as a resource for research on the immune response to SARS-CoV-2. Samples came from the ongoing ImmuneRACE study (first 160 participants) plus 1,254 subjects from 6 global collaborators. The sample metadata nearly always contained a de-identified subject ID, COVID-19 status, age in years and sex. Where available, HLA class I and class II types were obtained from metadata supplied by the sample provider rather than from assay-based typing. Broader findings and caveats from the paper: Clinical and demographic metadata were provided uncurated, with the amount varying by source and participant.

One collaborating source in Seattle enrolled patients while the patients were actively infected and followed the patients over time throughout the course of disease. Whole blood was collected in K2EDTA tubes by collaborating institutions according to the institutions' own protocols. For TCRbeta analysis, collaborator samples were shipped as frozen whole blood, as isolated PBMCs, or as DNA extracted from either sample type. The immunoSEQ Assay, a bias-controlled multiplex PCR, was used to amplify TCRbeta CDR3 regions from genomic DNA. The study's processing was this. Within the assay, amplification of reference gene primers was used to estimate how many nucleated cells each sample contained. To quantify the absolute abundance of each unique TCRbeta CDR3 rearrangement, sequence reads were collapsed and filtered. Productive Simpson clonality was computed per sample as the square root of Simpson's diversity index over productive rearrangements. The source is immuneACCESS, and TCRdb retained only in-frame sequences with V and J called. Part of the clones is not carried over; for the studies checked, unresolved V genes explain less than half of this, and the remainder is unexplained. That table gives V, J and clone size, and the DNA gave D and trimming. The sample profile shows 170,000 or so clones; around 90% of them were found once. 0.45% to 0.6% of the sample comes from the top ten.

The CDR3 has 14 amino acids, counting the end cysteine and phenylalanine. Kept here is only the CDR3 DNA, which spans 42 bases and is read in frame from base 1. The V end loses 4 bases and the J end loses 5 bases, and a stretch of 14 bases separates them. The germline V gene yields MDHEN for CDR1 and SYDVKM for CDR2. Sequencing input: peripheral blood. The TCR originated in a man aged 55 to 70 with COVID-19, enrolled during active disease. The receptor chain draws on TRBV28 and TRBJ2-5; the D gene is possibly TRBD1, with 6 bases matching. The CDR3 reads CASSSGHPRETQYF. The DNA sequence is TGTGCCAGCAGTTCGGGACATCCTCGGGAGACCCAGTACTTC.